The sequence of this T cell receptor beta chain was determined in a study of T cell repertoires in cytomegalovirus infection. Across the study: Selection of CMV epitopes for the study included recently identified HLA-C-restricted and well-studied HLA-B-restricted ones. Indications came from public TCR beta signatures; they pointed to CMV infection and to a matching HLA type. Study findings and constraints: Adding up the frequency of public TCR beta families identified people who carried CMV plus the relevant HLA. The ex vivo response was dominated by HLA-C-restricted CMV-specific TCR beta clonotypes.

The CDR3 length is 14 residues. Trimming cost V 5 bases and J 0 bases, with 10 bases left between them. Per the germline V gene, CDR1 is SNHLY and CDR2 is FYNNEI. A note on this clonotype: Its target is not known.

TCRdb reanalysed the reads using MiXCR and keeps one entry per CDR3 protein. The data show some 900,000 distinct CDR3 sequences, with roughly 33% seen just once and roughly 12% held by the top ten. The TCR originated in a human donor in good health (CMV status not recorded). Some clones in this sample may be carry-over from other donors' samples. The genes are TRBV2 and TRBJ1-1, with D hard to call. This sample comprised cultured CD8+ T cells from PBMCs, obtained from culture after CMV antigen stimulation. The CDR3 DNA follows: TGTGCCAGCAGTATCACGGTCATGAACACTGAAGCTTTCTTT. Translated, it gives CASSITVMNTEAFF.